Reported below is one TCR beta chain. As processed by the authors: Amplification of reference gene primers provided the estimated nucleated cell counts. Data came from immunoSEQ multiplex PCR; TCRdb stores just in-frame clones and leaves some out. The D gene and trimming were derived from the DNA, and the V and J assignments and clone size from that table. The sample records approximately 210,000 clones, around 80% being singletons. The source of the sample is a study of blood T cell repertoires in COVID-19. Germline-derived CDR1 and CDR2 are MNHEY and SVGAGI. With 7 bases removed from V and 0 bases from J, the gap between germline ends came to 16 bases. This CDR3 has 15 residues.

The specimen was peripheral blood. The chain couples TRBV6-5 to TRBJ2-7; tentatively, D is TRBD1 (6 bases). The TCR sequence derives from a woman aged 40 to 49 with acute or convalescent COVID-19. The CDR3 region is CASTFIRDNSYEQYF. As DNA, the CDR3 is TGTGCCAGCACCTTCATCCGGGACAACTCCTACGAGCAGTACTTC.